This TCR beta chain appears in the sequencing data of a study of T cells after yellow fever vaccination. Germline V CDR1 and CDR2: MDHEN, SYDVKM. CDR3 length equals 15 residues. V lost 4 bases and J lost 2, with 14 bases in between. Using its own MiXCR run on the 5' RACE reads, TCRdb lists one record per CDR3 protein. The table has some 320,000 distinct CDR3 sequences, approximately 4% seen once; the top ten hold 20% to 25%. This clonotype came up a few times. Antigen unknown. Notes on the study in general: The CD4 and CD8 compartments had a small share of their clonotypes in common. When the response was secondary, it was weaker but reached its peak faster, day 5 versus 15.

This receptor was identified in a man aged 18 to 30 who received the YFV17D yellow fever vaccine. The V gene is TRBV28, the J gene TRBJ1-1, with no clear D. Material: PBMCs, obtained 5 days after the yellow fever booster vaccination. CDR3 coding DNA: TGTGCCAGCAGTTCCCGGGGTTTGATAAACACTGAAGCTTTCTTT. As protein: CASSSRGLINTEAFF.